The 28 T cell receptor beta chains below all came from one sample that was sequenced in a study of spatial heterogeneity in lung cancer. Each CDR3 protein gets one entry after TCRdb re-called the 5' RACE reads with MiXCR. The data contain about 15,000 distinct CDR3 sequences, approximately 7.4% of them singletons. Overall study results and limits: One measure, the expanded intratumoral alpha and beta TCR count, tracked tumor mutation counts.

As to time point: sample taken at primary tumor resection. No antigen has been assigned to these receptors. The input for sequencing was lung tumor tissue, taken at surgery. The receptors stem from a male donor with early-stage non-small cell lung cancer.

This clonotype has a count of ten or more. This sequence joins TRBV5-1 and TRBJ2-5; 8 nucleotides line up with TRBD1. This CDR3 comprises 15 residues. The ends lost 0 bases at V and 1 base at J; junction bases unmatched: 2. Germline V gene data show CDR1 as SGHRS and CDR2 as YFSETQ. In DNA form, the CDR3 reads TGCGCCAGCAGCTTGGGACAGGGGAGCCAAGAGACCCAGTACTTC. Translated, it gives CASSLGQGSQETQYF.

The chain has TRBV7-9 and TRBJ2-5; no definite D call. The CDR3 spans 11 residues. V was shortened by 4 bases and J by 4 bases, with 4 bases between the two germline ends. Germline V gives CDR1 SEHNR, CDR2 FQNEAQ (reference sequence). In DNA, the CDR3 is TGTGCCAGCAGCTGGGGAGAGACCCAGTACTTC. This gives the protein CASSWGETQYF.

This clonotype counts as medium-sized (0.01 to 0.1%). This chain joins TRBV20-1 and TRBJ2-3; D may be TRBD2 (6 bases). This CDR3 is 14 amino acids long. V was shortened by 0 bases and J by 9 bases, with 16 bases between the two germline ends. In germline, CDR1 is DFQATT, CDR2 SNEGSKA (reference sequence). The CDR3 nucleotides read TGCAGTGCTAGAGATAGAGGAGGGATGGGGACGCAGTATTTT. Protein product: CSARDRGGMGTQYF.

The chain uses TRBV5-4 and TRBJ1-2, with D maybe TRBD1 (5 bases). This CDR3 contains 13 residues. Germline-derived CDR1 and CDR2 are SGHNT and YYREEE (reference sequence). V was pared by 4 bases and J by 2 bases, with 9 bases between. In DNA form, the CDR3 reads TGTGCCAGCAGCCAGGACACCAACTATGGCTACACCTTC. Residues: CASSQDTNYGYTF.

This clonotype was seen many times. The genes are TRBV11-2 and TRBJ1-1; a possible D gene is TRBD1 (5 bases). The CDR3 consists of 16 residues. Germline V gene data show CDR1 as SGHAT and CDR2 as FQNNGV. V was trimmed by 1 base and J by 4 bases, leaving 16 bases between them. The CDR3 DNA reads TGTGCCAGCAGCTTAGCGGGCAGTACGGGGCTCACTGAAGCTTTCTTT. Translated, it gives CASSLAGSTGLTEAFF.

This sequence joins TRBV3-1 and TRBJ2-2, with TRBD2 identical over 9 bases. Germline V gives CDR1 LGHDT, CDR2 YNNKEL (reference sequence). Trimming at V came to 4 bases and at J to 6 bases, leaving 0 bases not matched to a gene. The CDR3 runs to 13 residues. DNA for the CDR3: TGTGCCAGCAGCCGGACTAGCGCCGGGGAGCTGTTTTTT. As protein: CASSRTSAGELFF.

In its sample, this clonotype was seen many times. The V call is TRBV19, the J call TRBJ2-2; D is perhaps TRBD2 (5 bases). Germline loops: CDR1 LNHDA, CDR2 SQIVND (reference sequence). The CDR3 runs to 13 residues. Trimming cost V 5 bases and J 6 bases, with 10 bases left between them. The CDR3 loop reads CASSAGLSGELFF. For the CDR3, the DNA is TGTGCCAGTAGTGCTGGACTCTCCGGGGAGCTGTTTTTT.

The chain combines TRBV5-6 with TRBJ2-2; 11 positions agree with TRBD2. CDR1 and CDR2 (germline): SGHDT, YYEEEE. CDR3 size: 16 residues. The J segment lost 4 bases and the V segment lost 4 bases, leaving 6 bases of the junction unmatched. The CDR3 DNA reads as TGTGCCAGCAGCCTGATACTAGCGGGGGTCACCGGGGAGCTGTTTTTT. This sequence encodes CASSLILAGVTGELFF.

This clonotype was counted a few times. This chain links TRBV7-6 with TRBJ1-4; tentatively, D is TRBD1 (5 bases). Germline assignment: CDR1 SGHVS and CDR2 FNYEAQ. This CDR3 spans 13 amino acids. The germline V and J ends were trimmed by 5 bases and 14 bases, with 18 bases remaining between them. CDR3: CASSLGTAGRLFF. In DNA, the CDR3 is TGTGCCAGCAGCCTGGGGACCGCCGGGAGGCTGTTTTTT.

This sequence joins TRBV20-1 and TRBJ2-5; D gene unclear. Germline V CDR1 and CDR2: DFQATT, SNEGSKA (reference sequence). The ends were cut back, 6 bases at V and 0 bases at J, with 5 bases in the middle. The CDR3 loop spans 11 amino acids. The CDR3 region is CSATHQETQYF. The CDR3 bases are TGCAGTGCCACACACCAAGAGACCCAGTACTTC.

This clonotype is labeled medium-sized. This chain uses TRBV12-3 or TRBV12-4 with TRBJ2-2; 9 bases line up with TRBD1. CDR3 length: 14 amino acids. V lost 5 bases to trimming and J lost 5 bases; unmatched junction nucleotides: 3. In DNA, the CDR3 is TGTGCCAGCAGTCTACAGGGGGCGACCGGGGAGCTGTTTTTT. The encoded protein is CASSLQGATGELFF.

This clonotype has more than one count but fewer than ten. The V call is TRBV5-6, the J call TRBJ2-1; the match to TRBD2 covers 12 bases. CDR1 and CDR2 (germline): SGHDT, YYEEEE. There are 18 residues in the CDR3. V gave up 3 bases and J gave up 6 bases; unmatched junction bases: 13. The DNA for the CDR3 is TGTGCCAGCAGCTCCGGATACCCTAGCGGGGGGGCAGGCAATGAGCAGTTCTTC. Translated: CASSSGYPSGGAGNEQFF.

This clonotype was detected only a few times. The CDR3 loop reads CASSLGLAGQETQYF. CDR3 DNA: TGTGCCAGCAGCTTGGGACTAGCGGGCCAAGAGACCCAGTACTTC. J is TRBJ2-5 and V is TRBV7-9, with 12 bases that match TRBD2. V dropped 3 bases and J dropped 1; count of bases not matched to a gene: 0. CDR1 SEHNR and CDR2 FQNEAQ come from the germline V gene (reference sequence). This CDR3 spans 15 amino acids.

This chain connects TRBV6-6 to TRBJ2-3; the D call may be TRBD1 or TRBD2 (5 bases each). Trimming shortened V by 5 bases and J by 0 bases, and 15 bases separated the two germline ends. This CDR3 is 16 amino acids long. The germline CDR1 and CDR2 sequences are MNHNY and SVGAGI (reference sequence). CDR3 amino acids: CASSPQGTASTDTQYF. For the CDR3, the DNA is TGTGCCAGCAGTCCCCAAGGGACGGCTAGCACAGATACGCAGTATTTT.

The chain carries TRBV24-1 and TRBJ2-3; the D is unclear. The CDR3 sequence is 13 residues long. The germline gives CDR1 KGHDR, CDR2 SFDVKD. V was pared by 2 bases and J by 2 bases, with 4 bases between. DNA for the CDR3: TGTGCCACCAGTGATTCGTACACAGATACGCAGTATTTT. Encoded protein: CATSDSYTDTQYF.

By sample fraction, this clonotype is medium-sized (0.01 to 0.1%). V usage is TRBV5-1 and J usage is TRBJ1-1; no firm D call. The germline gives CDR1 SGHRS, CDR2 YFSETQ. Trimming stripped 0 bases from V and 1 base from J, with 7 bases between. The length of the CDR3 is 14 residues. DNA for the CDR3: TGCGCCAGCAGCTTGGACCTGTGGAACACTGAAGCTTTCTTT. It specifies CASSLDLWNTEAFF.

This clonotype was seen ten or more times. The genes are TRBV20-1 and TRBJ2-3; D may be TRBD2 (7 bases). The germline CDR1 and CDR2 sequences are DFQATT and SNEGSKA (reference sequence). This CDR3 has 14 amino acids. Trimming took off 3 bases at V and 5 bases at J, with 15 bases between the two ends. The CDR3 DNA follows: TGCAGTGCTAGCTGGGGGGGCTTGGGAGATACGCAGTATTTT. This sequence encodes CSASWGGLGDTQYF.

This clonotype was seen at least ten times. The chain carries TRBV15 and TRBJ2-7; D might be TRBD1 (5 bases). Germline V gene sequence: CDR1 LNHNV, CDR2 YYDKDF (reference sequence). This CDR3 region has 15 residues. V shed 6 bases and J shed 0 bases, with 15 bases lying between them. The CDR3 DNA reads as TGTGCCACCAGTTTGACAGTGGCGAGCTCCTACGAGCAGTACTTC. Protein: CATSLTVASSYEQYF.

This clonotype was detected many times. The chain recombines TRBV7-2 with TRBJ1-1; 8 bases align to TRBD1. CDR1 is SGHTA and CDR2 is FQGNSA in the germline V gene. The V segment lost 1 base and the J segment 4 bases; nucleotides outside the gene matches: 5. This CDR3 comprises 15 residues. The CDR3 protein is CASSLGATGGTEAFF. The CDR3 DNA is TGTGCCAGCAGCTTAGGGGCCACAGGGGGCACTGAAGCTTTCTTT.

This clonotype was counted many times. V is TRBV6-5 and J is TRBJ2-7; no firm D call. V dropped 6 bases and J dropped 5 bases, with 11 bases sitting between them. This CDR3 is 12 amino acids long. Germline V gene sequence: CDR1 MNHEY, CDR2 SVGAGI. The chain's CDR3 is CASSRTHHEQYF. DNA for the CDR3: TGTGCCAGCAGCCGGACCCACCACGAGCAGTACTTC.

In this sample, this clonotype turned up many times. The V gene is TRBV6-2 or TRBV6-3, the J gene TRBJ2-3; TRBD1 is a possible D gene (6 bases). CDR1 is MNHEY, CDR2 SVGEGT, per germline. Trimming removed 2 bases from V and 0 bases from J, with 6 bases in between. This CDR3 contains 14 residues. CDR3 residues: CASSYGQSTDTQYF. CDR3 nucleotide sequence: TGTGCCAGCAGTTACGGACAGAGCACAGATACGCAGTATTTT.

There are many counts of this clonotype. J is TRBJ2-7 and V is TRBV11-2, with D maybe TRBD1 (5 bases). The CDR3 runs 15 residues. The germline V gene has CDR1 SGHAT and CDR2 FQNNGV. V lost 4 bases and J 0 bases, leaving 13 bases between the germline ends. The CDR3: CASSSNRRDSYEQYV. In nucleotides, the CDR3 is TGTGCCAGCAGCTCGAACCGCAGGGACTCCTACGAGCAGTACGTC.

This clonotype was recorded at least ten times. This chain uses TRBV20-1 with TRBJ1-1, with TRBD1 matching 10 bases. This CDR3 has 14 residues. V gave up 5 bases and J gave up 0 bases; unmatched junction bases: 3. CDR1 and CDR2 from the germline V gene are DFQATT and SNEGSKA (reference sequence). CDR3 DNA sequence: TGCAGTGCTTCGACAGGGGGCTTGAACACTGAAGCTTTCTTT. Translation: CSASTGGLNTEAFF.

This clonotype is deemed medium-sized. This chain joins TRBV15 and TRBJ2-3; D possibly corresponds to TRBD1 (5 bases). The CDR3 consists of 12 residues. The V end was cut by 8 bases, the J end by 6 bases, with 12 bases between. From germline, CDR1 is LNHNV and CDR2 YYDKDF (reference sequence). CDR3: CATARAWDTQYF. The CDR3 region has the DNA TGTGCCACCGCCAGGGCGTGGGATACGCAGTATTTT. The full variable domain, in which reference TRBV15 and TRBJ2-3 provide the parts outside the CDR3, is DAMVIQNPRYQVTQFGKPVTLSCSQTLNHNVMYWYQQKSSQAPKLLFHYYDKDFNNEADTPDNFQSRRPNTSFCFLDIRSPGLGDTAMYLCATARAWDTQYFGPGTRLTVL.

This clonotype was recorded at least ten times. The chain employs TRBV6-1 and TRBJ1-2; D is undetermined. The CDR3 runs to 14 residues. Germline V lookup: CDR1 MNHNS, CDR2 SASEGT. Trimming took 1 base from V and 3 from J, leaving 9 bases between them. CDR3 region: CASSEGYADYGYTF. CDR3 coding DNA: TGTGCCAGCAGTGAAGGTTATGCGGACTATGGCTACACCTTC.

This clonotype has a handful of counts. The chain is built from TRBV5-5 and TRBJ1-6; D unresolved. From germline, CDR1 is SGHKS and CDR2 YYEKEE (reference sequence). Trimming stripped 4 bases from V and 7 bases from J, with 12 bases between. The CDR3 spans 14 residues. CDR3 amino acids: CASSVETGNSPLHF. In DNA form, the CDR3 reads TGTGCCAGCAGCGTCGAAACCGGGAATTCACCCCTCCACTTT.

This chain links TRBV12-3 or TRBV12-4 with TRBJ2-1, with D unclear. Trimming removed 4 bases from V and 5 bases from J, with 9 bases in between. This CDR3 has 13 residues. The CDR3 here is CASSSSVHNEQFF. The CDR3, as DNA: TGTGCCAGCAGTTCCTCGGTCCACAATGAGCAGTTCTTC.

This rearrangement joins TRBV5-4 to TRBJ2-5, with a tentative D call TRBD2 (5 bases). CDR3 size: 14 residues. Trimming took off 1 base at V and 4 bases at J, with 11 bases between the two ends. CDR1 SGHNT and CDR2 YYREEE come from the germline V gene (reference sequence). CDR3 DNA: TGTGCCAGCAGCTTGTCCGCAGAGGGAGAGACCCAGTACTTC. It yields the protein CASSLSAEGETQYF. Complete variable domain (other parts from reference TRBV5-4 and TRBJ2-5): ETGVTQSPTHLIKTRGQQVTLRCSSQSGHNTVSWYQQALGQGPQFIFQYYREEENGRGNFPPRFSGLQFPNYSSELNVNALELDDSALYLCASSLSAEGETQYFGPGTRLLVL.